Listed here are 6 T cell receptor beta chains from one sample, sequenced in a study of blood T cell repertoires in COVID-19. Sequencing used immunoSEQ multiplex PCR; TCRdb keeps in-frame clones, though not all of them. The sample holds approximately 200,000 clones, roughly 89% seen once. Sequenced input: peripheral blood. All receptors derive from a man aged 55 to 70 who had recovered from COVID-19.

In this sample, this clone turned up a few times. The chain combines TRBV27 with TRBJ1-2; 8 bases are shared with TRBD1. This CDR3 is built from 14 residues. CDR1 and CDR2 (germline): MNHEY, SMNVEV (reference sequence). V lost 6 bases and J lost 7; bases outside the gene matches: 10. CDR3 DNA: TGTGCCAGCAGACGGACAGGGTCTGCGGGTGGCTACACCTTC. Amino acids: CASRRTGSAGGYTF.

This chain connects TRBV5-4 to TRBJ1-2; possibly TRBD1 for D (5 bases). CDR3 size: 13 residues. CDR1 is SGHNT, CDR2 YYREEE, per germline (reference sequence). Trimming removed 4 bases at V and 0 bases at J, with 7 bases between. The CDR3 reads CASSQGTNYGYTF. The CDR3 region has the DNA TGTGCCAGCAGCCAGGGAACTAACTATGGCTACACCTTC.

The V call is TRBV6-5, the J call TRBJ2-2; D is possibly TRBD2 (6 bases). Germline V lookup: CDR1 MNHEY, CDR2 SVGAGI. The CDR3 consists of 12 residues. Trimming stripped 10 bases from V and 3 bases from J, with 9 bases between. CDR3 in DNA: TGTGCCACCTGCGGGGACACCGGGGAGCTGTTTTTT. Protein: CATCGDTGELFF.

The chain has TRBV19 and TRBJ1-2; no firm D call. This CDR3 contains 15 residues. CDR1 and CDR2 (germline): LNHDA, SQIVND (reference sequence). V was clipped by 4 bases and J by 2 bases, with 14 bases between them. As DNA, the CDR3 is TGTGCCAGTAGTACCGGCGGAGTAACGAACTATGGCTACACCTTC. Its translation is CASSTGGVTNYGYTF. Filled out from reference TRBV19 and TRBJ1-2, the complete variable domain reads DGGITQSPKYLFRKEGQNVTLSCEQNLNHDAMYWYRQDPGQGLRLIYYSQIVNDFQKGDIAEGYSVSREKKESFPLTVTSAQKNPTAFYLCASSTGGVTNYGYTFGSGTRLTVV.

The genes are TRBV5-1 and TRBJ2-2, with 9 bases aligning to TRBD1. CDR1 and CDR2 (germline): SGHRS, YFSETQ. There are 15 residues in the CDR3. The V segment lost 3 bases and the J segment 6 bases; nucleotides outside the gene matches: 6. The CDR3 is CASSSGTGIAGELFF. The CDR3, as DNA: TGCGCCAGCAGCTCCGGGACAGGGATCGCCGGGGAGCTGTTTTTT.

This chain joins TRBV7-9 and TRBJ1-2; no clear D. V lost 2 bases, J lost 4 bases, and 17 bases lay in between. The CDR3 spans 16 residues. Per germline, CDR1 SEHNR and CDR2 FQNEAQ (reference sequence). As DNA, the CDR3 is TGTGCCAGCAGCTTACTCGGCCAGACAATTCCCTATGGCTACACCTTC. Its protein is CASSLLGQTIPYGYTF. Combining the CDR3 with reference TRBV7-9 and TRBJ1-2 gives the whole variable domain DTGVSQNPRHKITKRGQNVTFRCDPISEHNRLYWYRQTLGQGPEFLTYFQNEAQLEKSRLLSDRFSAERPKGSFSTLEIQRTEQGDSAMYLCASSLLGQTIPYGYTFGSGTRLTVV.